This T cell receptor beta chain emerged from a study of T cells after yellow fever vaccination. About the research overall: SMART-Seq v4 Ultra Low Input prepared the low-cell-number fractions. Notes on the study in general: Subsequent booster samples again held most clones from primary vaccination (96% CD4, roughly 90% CD8).

Production of TCR cDNA was by 5'RACE template switching, which also added a universal primer site and UMIs. A single record per CDR3 protein comes from TCRdb applying MiXCR to the 5' RACE reads. The data contain hundreds of thousands of distinct CDR3 sequences, 5.2% of them singletons. Remarks on this clonotype: The antigen is undetermined.

The source of this sequence is a man between 18 and 29 years old who received the YFV17D yellow fever vaccine. The input for sequencing was CD4+ T cells sorted from PBMCs, taken on the day of the yellow fever booster vaccination.

The CDR3 protein is CASSRQQYTEAFF. CDR3 bases: TGTGCCAGCAGCAGACAGCAATACACTGAAGCTTTCTTT. This chain joins TRBV25-1 and TRBJ1-1; TRBD1 is a possible D gene (5 bases). Trimming removed 6 bases at V and 3 bases at J, with 11 bases between. This CDR3 is 13 amino acids long. Germline assignment: CDR1 MGHDK and CDR2 SYGVNS.